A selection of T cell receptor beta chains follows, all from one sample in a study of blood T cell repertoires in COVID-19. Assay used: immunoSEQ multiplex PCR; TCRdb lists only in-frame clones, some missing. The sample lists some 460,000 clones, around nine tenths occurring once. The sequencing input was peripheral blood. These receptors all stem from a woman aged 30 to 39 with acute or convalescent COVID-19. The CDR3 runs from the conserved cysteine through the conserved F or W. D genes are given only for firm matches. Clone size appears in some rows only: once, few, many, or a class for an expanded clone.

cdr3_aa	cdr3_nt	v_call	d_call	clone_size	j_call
CAWYRRGTGYNEQFF	TGTGCCTGGTACCGCCGCGGGACAGGGTACAATGAGCAGTTCTTC	TRBV30	TRBD1	NA	TRBJ2-1
CASSYSSEQYF	TGCGCCAGCAGCTACAGTTCCGAGCAGTACTTC	TRBV5-1	NA	NA	TRBJ2-7
CASSYEPTTRGQEQYF	TGTGCCAGCAGTTATGAACCCACTACAAGGGGGCAGGAGCAGTACTTC	TRBV6-5	TRBD1	NA	TRBJ2-7
CSGMTQGNFNYGYTF	TGCAGCGGAATGACACAGGGGAATTTTAACTATGGCTACACCTTC	TRBV29-1	TRBD1	NA	TRBJ1-2
CASSVEAGATYGYTF	TGTGCCAGCAGCGTAGAGGCAGGGGCAACCTATGGCTACACCTTC	TRBV9	NA	NA	TRBJ1-2
CASSPGRAYYGYTF	TGTGCCAGCAGCCCCGGGAGGGCCTACTATGGCTACACCTTC	TRBV6-5	NA	NA	TRBJ1-2
CASSLWTSSAYNEQFF	TGTGCCAGCAGCCTGTGGACTAGTTCGGCCTACAATGAGCAGTTCTTC	TRBV7-8	TRBD2	NA	TRBJ2-1
CASSLGKPGWSDYGYTF	TGTGCCAGCAGCTTAGGGAAACCCGGGTGGTCGGACTATGGCTACACCTTC	TRBV7-9	NA	NA	TRBJ1-2
CASSQGGRQAGNTIYF	TGTGCCAGCAGCCAAGGAGGTCGACAGGCTGGAAACACCATATATTTT	TRBV3-1/TRBV3-2	NA	NA	TRBJ1-3
CASSGRAATNEKLFF	TGTGCCAGCTCCGGCAGGGCCGCAACTAATGAAAAACTGTTTTTT	TRBV27	NA	NA	TRBJ1-4
CASSVPGSSNEKLFF	TGTGCCAGCAGTGTCCCAGGAAGCTCGAATGAAAAACTGTTTTTT	TRBV2	NA	NA	TRBJ1-4
CASSYRGEFYEQYF	TGCGCCAGCAGCTACAGGGGGGAATTCTACGAGCAGTACTTC	TRBV5-1	TRBD1	NA	TRBJ2-7
CASSYSDSNNEQFF	TGTGCCAGCAGTTACTCAGACTCTAACAATGAGCAGTTCTTC	TRBV6-5	NA	NA	TRBJ2-1
CASHAGGAYNEQFF	TGTGCCAGTCATGCGGGGGGGGCGTACAATGAGCAGTTCTTC	TRBV19	TRBD2	once	TRBJ2-1
CASSFFTGGYTEAFF	TGTGCCAGCAGCTTTTTCACAGGGGGGTATACTGAAGCTTTCTTT	TRBV7-2	TRBD1	NA	TRBJ1-1
CASGGTGANYGYTF	TGTGCCAGCGGAGGAACAGGGGCTAACTATGGCTACACCTTC	TRBV19	TRBD1	NA	TRBJ1-2
CASSAQGYEQYF	TGTGCCAGCAGCGCTCAGGGCTACGAGCAGTACTTC	TRBV6-6	NA	NA	TRBJ2-7
CASRVLGAYGNTIYF	TGTGCCAGCAGGGTTTTGGGGGCTTATGGAAACACCATATATTTT	TRBV6-5	NA	NA	TRBJ1-3